What follows describes a single T cell receptor (beta chain). Original processing methods: Amplified reference gene primers provided the basis for estimating nucleated cell counts. Sequenced by immunoSEQ multiplex PCR; TCRdb stores in-frame clones only, minus some. V and J calls and clone size follow that table, whereas D and trimming were derived from the DNA. This sample has roughly 47,000 clones, with 82% found just once. The sample belongs to a study of blood T cell repertoires in COVID-19. Study-level information: Spain, Italy and the United States supplied samples that represented acute and convalescent COVID-19. From T cells, B-cell-depleted T cells, or PBMCs came the material, which was cDNA or gDNA.

This CDR3 has 14 amino acids. Trimming cost V 5 bases and J 10 bases; bases outside gene matches: 9. The V gene's germline CDR1 is LNHDA and CDR2 SQIVND (reference sequence). The V and J genes are TRBV19 and TRBJ2-1, with 9 bases lining up with TRBD2. What was sequenced was peripheral blood. This clonotype was sampled from a woman between 65 and 79 years old with acute or convalescent COVID-19. The chain's CDR3 is CASSGYSGSREQFF. CDR3 DNA sequence: TGTGCCAGTAGTGGGTATAGCGGGAGTCGGGAGCAGTTCTTC.